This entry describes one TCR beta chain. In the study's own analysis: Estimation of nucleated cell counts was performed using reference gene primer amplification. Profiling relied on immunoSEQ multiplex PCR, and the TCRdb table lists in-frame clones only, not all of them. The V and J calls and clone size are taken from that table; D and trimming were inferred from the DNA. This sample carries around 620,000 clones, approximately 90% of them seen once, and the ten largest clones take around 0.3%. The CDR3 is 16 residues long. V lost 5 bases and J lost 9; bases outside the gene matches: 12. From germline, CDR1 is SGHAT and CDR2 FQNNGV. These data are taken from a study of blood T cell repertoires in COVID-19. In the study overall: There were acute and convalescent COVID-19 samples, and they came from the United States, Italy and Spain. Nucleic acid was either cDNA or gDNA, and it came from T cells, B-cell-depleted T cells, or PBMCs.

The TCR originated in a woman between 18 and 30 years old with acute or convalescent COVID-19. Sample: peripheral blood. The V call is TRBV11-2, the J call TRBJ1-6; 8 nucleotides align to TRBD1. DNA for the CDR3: TGTGCCAGCAGCCCCATCCGGACAGGGTGGGGTTCACCCCTCCACTTT. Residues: CASSPIRTGWGSPLHF.